This passage covers 11 T cell receptor beta chains from one sample sequenced in a study of immune heterogeneity within non-small cell lung tumors. Template input, which was bulk tumor genomic DNA, totaled roughly 590 ng per sample. Several biopsies were collected from each primary tumor during surgery. They were spaced as far apart as possible within the tumor mass. The patients were newly diagnosed with non-small cell lung cancer, had not been treated, and had curative surgery. TCR beta CDR3 regions came from multiplex PCR with 32 forward V and 13 reverse J primers. TCRdb itself ran the multiplex PCR reads through MiXCR, one entry per CDR3 protein. The table records about 15,000 distinct CDR3 sequences, over 25% of them present only once. Material: lung tumor tissue. The receptors stem from a man aged 35 to 55 with non-small cell lung cancer.

With regard to this clonotype: One end of the junction fails to match germline, which may point to a read error. This chain uses TRBV5-1 with TRBJ2-6; TRBD1 might be the D (5 bases). Germline V gene sequence: CDR1 SGHRS, CDR2 YFSETQ. There are 15 residues in the CDR3. The CDR3: CASRQQSSGASVLTF. CDR3 sequence (DNA): TGCGCCAGCAGACAACAGAGTTCTGGGGCCAGCGTCCTGACTTTC. The variable domain in full, with the rest retrieved from reference TRBV5-1 and TRBJ2-6, is KAGVTQTPRYLIKTRGQQVTLSCSPISGHRSVSWYQQTPGQGLQFLFEYFSETQRNKGNFPGRFSGRQFSNSRSEMNVSTLELGDSALYLCASRQQSSGASVLTFGAGSRLTVL.

The J gene is TRBJ1-1, the V gene TRBV6-1; D is unresolved. CDR1 is MNHNS and CDR2 is SASEGT in the germline V gene. This CDR3 comprises 16 residues. V lost 3 bases, J lost 1 base, and 15 bases lay in between. DNA for the CDR3: TGTGCCAGCAGTGATTTGACGCACACCGCGAACACTGAAGCTTTCTTT. Translation gives CASSDLTHTANTEAFF.

This clonotype came up a few times. The chain uses TRBV10-2 and TRBJ2-5; TRBD1 might be the D (6 bases). V was shortened by 7 bases and J by 5 bases, with 20 bases between the two germline ends. The CDR3 extends over 15 amino acids. Germline values: CDR1 WSHSY, CDR2 SAAADI. CDR3 amino acids: CASTPLRGEKETQYF. Written as DNA, the CDR3 is TGCGCCAGCACTCCACTCAGGGGAGAGAAGGAGACCCAGTACTTC.

The chain joins TRBV20-1 to TRBJ2-3; TRBD2 matches at 7 bases. The V gene's germline CDR1 is DFQATT and CDR2 SNEGSKA (reference sequence). This CDR3 has 16 amino acids. Unmatched junction bases numbered 16, after V lost 5 bases and J lost 5 bases. The chain's CDR3 is CSARIMGAGRVDTQYF. Here the CDR3 DNA reads TGCAGTGCTCGAATTATGGGAGCGGGAAGAGTAGATACGCAGTATTTT.

This clonotype is deemed medium-sized. The V and J genes are TRBV19 and TRBJ2-7; 9 nucleotides line up with TRBD2. The V segment lost 7 bases and the J segment 2 bases; nucleotides outside the gene matches: 9. The CDR3 is made up of 15 amino acids. Germline lookup yields CDR1 LNHDA and CDR2 SQIVND (reference sequence). CDR3 residues: CASTWASGTAYEQYF. The CDR3 bases are TGTGCCAGTACCTGGGCTAGCGGGACGGCCTACGAGCAGTACTTC.

As to this clonotype: A much larger clone sits a single nucleotide away, making a read error possible. The chain employs TRBV7-9 and TRBJ1-2; D call uncertain. Germline V gene sequence: CDR1 SEHNR, CDR2 FQNEAQ (reference sequence). The germline V and J ends were trimmed by 6 bases and 4 bases, with 15 bases remaining between them. The CDR3 is 14 residues long. CDR3 amino acids: CASRPGVASYGYTF. CDR3 bases: TGTGCCAGCAGGCCGGGAGTAGCTTCCTATGGCTACACCTTC. Full variable domain (missing parts from reference TRBV7-9 and TRBJ1-2): DTGVSQNPRHKITKRGQNVTFRCDPISEHNRLYWYRQTLGQGPEFLTYFQNEAQLEKSRLLSDRFSAERPKGSFSTLEIQRTEQGDSAMYLCASRPGVASYGYTFGSGTRLTVV.

Turning to this clonotype: A much larger clone lies a single base off, so this may be a read error. The chain recombines TRBV9 with TRBJ2-7; D could derive from TRBD1 or TRBD2 (6 bases each). Germline lookup yields CDR1 SGDLS and CDR2 YYNGEE. The CDR3 sequence is 15 residues long. DNA for the CDR3: TGTGCCAGCCCTAAAAAGGGGGGAGCCGCCTACGAGCGGTACTTC. Protein sequence: CASPKKGGAAYERYF.

V and J are TRBV6-1 and TRBJ2-5, with TRBD2 identical over 7 bases. Germline V gene data show CDR1 as MNHNS and CDR2 as SASEGT. V dropped 4 bases and J dropped 4; count of bases not matched to a gene: 9. The CDR3 consists of 15 residues. CDR3 in amino acids: CASSVGTNQGETQYF. CDR3 coding DNA: TGTGCCAGCAGTGTGGGGACTAACCAGGGAGAGACCCAGTACTTC.

A word on this clonotype: A junction end diverges from the germline sequence, so it may reflect a read error. J is TRBJ1-4 and V is TRBV4-3, with D perhaps TRBD1 (5 bases). Germline CDR1 is LGHNA and CDR2 is YSLEER. This CDR3 has 14 amino acids. The CDR3 reads CVSSQGQTNEKLFF. The CDR3 region has the DNA TGCGTCAGCAGCCAAGGACAAACTAATGAAAAACTGTTTTTT.

Of note for this clonotype: This clone may be a read error of a much larger clone one base away. The V call is TRBV6-1, the J call TRBJ1-1; no reliable D call. The CDR3 contains 16 residues. V lost 8 bases, J lost 4 bases, and 23 bases lay in between. Germline CDR1 MNHNS, CDR2 SASEGT. CDR3 region: CASRTRAGFKGTEAFF. The DNA for the CDR3 is TGTGCCAGCCGCACTCGGGCAGGCTTTAAAGGCACTGAAGCTTTCTTT.

The V gene is TRBV10-3, the J gene TRBJ1-1, with TRBD1 as a possible D gene (5 bases). With 0 bases removed from V and 2 bases from J, the gap between germline ends came to 10 bases. There are 15 residues in the CDR3. CDR1 ENHRY and CDR2 SYGVKD come from the germline V gene. As DNA, the CDR3 is TGTGCCATCAGTGAGTCGGGGGACGAAAACACTGAAGCTTTCTTT. Amino acids: CAISESGDENTEAFF.